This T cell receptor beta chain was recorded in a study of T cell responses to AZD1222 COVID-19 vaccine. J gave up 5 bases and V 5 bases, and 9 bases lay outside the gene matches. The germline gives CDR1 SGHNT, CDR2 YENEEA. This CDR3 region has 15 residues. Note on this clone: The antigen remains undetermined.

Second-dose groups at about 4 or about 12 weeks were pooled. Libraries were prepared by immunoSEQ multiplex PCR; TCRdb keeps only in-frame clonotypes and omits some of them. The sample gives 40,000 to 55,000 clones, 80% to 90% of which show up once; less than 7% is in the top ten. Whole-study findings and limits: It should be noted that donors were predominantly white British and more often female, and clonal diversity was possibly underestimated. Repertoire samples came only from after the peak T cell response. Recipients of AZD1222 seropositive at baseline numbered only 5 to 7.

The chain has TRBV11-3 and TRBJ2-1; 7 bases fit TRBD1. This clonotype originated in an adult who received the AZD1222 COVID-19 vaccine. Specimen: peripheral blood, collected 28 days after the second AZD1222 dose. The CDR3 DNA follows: TGTGCCAGCAGCATAAGGGGGACAGTTGACAATGAGCAGTTCTTC. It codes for CASSIRGTVDNEQFF.